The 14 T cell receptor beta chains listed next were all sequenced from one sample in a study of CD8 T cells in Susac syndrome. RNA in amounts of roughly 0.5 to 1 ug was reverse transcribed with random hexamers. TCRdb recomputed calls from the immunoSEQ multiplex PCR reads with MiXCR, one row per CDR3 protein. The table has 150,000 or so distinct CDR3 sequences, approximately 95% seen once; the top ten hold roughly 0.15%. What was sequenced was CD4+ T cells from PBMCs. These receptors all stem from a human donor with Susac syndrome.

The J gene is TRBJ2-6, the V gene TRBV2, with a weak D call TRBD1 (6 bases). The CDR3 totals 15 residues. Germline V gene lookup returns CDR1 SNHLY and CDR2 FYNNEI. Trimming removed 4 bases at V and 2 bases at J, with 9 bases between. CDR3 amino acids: CASSVSGAGANVLTF. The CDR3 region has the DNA TGTGCCAGCAGTGTTTCAGGGGCTGGGGCCAACGTCCTGACTTTC. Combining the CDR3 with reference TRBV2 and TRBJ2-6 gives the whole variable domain EPEVTQTPSHQVTQMGQEVILRCVPISNHLYFYWYRQILGQKVEFLVSFYNNEISEKSEIFDDQFSVERPDGSNFTLKIRSTKLEDSAMYFCASSVSGAGANVLTFGAGSRLTVL.

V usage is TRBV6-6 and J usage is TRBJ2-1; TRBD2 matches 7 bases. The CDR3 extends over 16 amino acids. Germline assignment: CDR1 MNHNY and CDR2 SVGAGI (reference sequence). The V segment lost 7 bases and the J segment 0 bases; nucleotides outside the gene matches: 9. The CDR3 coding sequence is TGTGCCAGCAAGCGCTTGGGCGGGGGCTCCTACAATGAGCAGTTCTTC. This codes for CASKRLGGGSYNEQFF.

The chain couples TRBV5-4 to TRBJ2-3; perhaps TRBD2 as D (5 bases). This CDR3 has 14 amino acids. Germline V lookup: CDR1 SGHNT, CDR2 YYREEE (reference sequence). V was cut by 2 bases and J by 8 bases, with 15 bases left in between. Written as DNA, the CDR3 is TGTGCCAGCAGCTTCCCTAGCTCCAGCGGTACGCAGTATTTT. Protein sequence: CASSFPSSSGTQYF.

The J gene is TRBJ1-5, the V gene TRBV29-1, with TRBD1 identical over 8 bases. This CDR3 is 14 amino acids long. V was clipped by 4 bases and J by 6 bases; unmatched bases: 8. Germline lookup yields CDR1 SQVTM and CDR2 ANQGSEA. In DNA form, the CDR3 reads TGCAGCGTTGCCGGACAGGGCGAAAGTCAGCCCCAGCATTTT. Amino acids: CSVAGQGESQPQHF. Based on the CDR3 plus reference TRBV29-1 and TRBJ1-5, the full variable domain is SAVISQKPSRDICQRGTSLTIQCQVDSQVTMMFWYRQQPGQSLTLIATANQGSEATYESGFVIDKFPISRPNLTFSTLTVSNMSPEDSSIYLCSVAGQGESQPQHFGDGTRLSIL.

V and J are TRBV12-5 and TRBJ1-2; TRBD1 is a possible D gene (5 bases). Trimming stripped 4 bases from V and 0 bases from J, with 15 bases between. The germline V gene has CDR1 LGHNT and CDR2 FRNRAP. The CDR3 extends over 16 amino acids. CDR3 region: CASGSLQGAANYGYTF. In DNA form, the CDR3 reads TGTGCTAGTGGTTCCTTGCAAGGGGCAGCTAACTATGGCTACACCTTC. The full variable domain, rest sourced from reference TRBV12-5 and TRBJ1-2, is DARVTQTPRHKVTEMGQEVTMRCQPILGHNTVFWYRQTMMQGLELLAYFRNRAPLDDSGMPKDRFSAEMPDATLATLKIQPSEPRDSAVYFCASGSLQGAANYGYTFGSGTRLTVV.

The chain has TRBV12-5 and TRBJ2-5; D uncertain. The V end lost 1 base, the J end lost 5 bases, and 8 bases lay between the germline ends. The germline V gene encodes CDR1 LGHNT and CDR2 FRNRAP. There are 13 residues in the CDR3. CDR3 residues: CASGLAGRETQYF. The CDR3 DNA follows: TGTGCTAGTGGTTTGGCAGGAAGGGAGACCCAGTACTTC. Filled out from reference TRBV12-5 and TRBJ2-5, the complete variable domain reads DARVTQTPRHKVTEMGQEVTMRCQPILGHNTVFWYRQTMMQGLELLAYFRNRAPLDDSGMPKDRFSAEMPDATLATLKIQPSEPRDSAVYFCASGLAGRETQYFGPGTRLLVL.

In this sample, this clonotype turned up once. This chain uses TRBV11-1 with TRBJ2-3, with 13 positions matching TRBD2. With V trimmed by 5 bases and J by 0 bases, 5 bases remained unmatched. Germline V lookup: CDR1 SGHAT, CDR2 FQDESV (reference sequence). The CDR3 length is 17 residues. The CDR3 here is CASSVGLAGPSTDTQYF. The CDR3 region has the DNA TGTGCCAGCAGCGTGGGACTAGCGGGACCTAGCACAGATACGCAGTATTTT.

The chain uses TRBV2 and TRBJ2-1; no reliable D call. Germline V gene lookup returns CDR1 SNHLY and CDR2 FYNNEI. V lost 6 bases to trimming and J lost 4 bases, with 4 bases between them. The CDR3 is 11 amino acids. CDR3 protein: CASRKYNEQFF. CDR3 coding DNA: TGTGCCAGCAGGAAGTACAATGAGCAGTTCTTC.

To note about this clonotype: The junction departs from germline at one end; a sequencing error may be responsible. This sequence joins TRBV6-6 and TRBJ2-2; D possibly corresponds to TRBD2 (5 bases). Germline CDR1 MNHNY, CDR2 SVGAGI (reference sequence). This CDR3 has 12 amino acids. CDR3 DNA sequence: TGTGCCAGCGGCAGGAACACCGGGGAGCTGTCTTTT. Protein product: CASGRNTGELSF.

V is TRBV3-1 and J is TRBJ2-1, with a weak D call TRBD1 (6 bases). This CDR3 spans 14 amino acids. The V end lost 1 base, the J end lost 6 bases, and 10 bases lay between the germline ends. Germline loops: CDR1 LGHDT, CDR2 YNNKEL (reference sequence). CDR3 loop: CASSQGRGRNEQFF. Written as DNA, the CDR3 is TGTGCCAGCAGCCAAGGCAGGGGCCGCAATGAGCAGTTCTTC.

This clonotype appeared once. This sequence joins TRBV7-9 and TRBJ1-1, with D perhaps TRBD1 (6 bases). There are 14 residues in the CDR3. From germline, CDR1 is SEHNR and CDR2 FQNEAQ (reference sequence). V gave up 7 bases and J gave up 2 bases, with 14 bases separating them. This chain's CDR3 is CASTDRLGNTEAFF. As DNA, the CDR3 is TGTGCCAGCACCGACAGGCTTGGAAACACTGAAGCTTTCTTT.

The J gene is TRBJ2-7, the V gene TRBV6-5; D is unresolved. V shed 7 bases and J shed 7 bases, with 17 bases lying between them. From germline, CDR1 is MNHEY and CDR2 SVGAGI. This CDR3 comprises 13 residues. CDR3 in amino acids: CASTFAPGGEQYF. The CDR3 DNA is TGTGCCAGCACATTCGCCCCCGGTGGTGAGCAGTACTTC.

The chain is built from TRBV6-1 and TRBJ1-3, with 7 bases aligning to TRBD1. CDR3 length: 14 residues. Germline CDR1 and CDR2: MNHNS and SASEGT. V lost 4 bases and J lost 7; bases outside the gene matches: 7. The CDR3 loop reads CASSVTGERNTIYF. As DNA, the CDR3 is TGTGCCAGCAGTGTTACAGGGGAACGGAACACCATATATTTT.

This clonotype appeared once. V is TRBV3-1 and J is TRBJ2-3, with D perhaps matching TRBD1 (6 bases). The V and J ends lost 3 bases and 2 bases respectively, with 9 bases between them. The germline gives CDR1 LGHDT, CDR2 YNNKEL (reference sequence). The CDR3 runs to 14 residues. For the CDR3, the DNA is TGTGCCAGCAGCCACAGGGGTGTCACAGATACGCAGTATTTT. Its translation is CASSHRGVTDTQYF.